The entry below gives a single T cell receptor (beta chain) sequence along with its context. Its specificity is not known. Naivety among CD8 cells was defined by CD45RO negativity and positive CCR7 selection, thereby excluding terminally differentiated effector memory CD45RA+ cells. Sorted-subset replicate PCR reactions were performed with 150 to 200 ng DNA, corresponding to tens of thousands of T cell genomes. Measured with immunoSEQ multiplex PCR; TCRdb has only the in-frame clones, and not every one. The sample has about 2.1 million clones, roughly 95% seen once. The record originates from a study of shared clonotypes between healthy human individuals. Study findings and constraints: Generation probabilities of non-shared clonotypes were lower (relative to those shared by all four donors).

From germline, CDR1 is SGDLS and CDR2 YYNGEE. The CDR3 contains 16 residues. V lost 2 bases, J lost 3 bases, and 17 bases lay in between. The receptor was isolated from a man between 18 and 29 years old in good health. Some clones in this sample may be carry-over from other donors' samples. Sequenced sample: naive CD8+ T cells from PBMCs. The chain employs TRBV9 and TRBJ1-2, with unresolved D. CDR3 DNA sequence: TGTGCCAGCAGCGTTAGCCCTGAGGACTGGGACTATGGCTACACCTTC. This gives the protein CASSVSPEDWDYGYTF. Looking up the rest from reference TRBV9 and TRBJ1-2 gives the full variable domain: DSGVTQTPKHLITATGQRVTLRCSPRSGDLSVYWYQQSLDQGLQFLIQYYNGEERAKGNILERFSAQQFPDLHSELNLSSLELGDSALYFCASSVSPEDWDYGYTFGSGTRLTVV.